This TCR beta chain was obtained from a study of blood T cell repertoires in COVID-19. At the level of the study: Samples taken during acute and convalescent COVID-19 were collected in the United States, Italy and Spain.

Authors' methods: Reference gene primer amplification gave nucleated cell count estimates. Here immunoSEQ multiplex PCR was the method, and the copy in TCRdb shows in-frame clones only, minus some. Clone size and the V and J calls come from that table; the DNA yielded D and trimming. The data show tens of thousands of clones, with 80% to 90% seen just once and 15% to 20% held by the top ten. The Seattle site enrolled patients during active infection and followed them longitudinally. The CDR3 sequence is 12 residues long. Germline V lookup: CDR1 SGHAT, CDR2 FQNNGV. V lost 3 bases to trimming and J lost 8 bases, with 8 bases between them.

The J gene is TRBJ2-1, the V gene TRBV11-2; D is uncertain. The source is a woman in her fifties or sixties with COVID-19, enrolled during active disease. The sample comprised peripheral blood. This CDR3 reads CASSFLSDEQFF. The CDR3 region has the DNA TGTGCCAGCAGCTTTCTCAGCGATGAGCAGTTCTTC.